The clone carrying this T cell receptor (beta chain) appeared many times. Its antigen remains unidentified. For naive CD8 T cells, sorting used the CD8+CD4-CCR7+CD45RA+ phenotype. V was pared by 2 bases and J by 6 bases, with 8 bases between. The CDR3 has 12 residues. From germline, CDR1 is PRHDT and CDR2 FYEKMQ (reference sequence). This specimen comes from a study of molecular identifiers for immune sequencing clone quantification. TCRdb itself ran the PCR reads through MiXCR, one entry per CDR3 protein. The sample records about 36,000 distinct CDR3 sequences, roughly 18% being singletons. Study-wide results and limits: Spiked TCR RNA from one Jurkat cell reportedly showed up when mixed among one million naive cells. Clone sizes that are highly expanded could be underestimated when identical TCR molecules share a barcode. Clones above 20 RNA copies held over 98% of effector molecules, under 1% in naive cells.

The origin of this receptor is a human donor in good health. Some libraries in this study had Jurkat cell RNA spiked in. The sample was naive CD8+ T cells from blood, with Jurkat cell RNA spiked in. The subset is: FACS-sorted CD8+CD4-CCR7+CD45RA+ naive T cells. The chain combines TRBV13 with TRBJ2-7, with D unclear. The CDR3 region is CASSLRVPEQYF. The CDR3 nucleotides are TGTGCCAGCAGCTTAAGGGTTCCCGAGCAGTACTTC.